The 10 T cell receptor beta chains below were found in one sample sequenced in a study of T cells expressing NK-cell markers (dated by TCRdb to about 2020). The library was obtained by 5' RACE. The data were produced on an Illumina HiSeq 2000. TCRdb reprocessed the reads, and each CDR3 protein sequence is entered once, without DNA. The sample table on file contains about 460,000 distinct CDR3 sequences. The ten largest account for more than 1.4% of the sample. Input material: blood T cells: a sorted CD56 or NKG2C T cell subset, CD4+ or CD8+ T cells, or bulk PBMC T cells (not recorded which). The receptors come from a woman aged 45 to 65 in good health. Donor details come from another sample of the same person, matched by shared clones.

The CDR3 protein is CASSQVRNTIYF. The V call is TRBV3-1, the J call TRBJ1-3. Germline assignment: CDR1 LGHDT and CDR2 YNNKEL (reference sequence). This CDR3 is built from 12 residues.

The chain couples TRBV12-3 or TRBV12-4 to TRBJ1-4. The CDR3 is 14 amino acids. This CDR3 is CASRRTATNEKLFF.

V is TRBV5-1 and J is TRBJ1-3; the D call from TCRdb, TRBD1, cannot be confirmed without DNA. The CDR3 consists of 15 residues. In germline, CDR1 is SGHRS, CDR2 YFSETQ. The CDR3 sequence: CASSLATGYGNTIYF.

The V gene is TRBV19, the J gene TRBJ2-3; TCRdb reports TRBD1, a call that lacks DNA to check it against. The CDR3 has 15 residues. CDR1 and CDR2 from the germline V gene are LNHDA and SQIVND (reference sequence). CDR3 sequence: CAAGMGERRTDTQYF.

The chain links TRBV11-3 to TRBJ2-7; the TCRdb call, TRBD1, lacks DNA for checking. CDR3 length equals 14 residues. Looked up from germline, CDR1 is SGHNT and CDR2 is YENEEA. CDR3 in amino acids: CASSPIGTLGEQYF.

The gene calls are TRBV20-1 and TRBJ1-2; the TRBD1 assignment by TCRdb is unverifiable without DNA. The CDR3 totals 14 residues. Germline assignment: CDR1 DFQATT and CDR2 SNEGSKA (reference sequence). The CDR3 spells CSGIAYRDRGYYTF.

The rearrangement uses TRBV4-1 and TRBJ2-1; TCRdb indicates TRBD2, and absent DNA this call remains unverified. The CDR3 is made up of 17 amino acids. The germline CDR1 and CDR2 sequences are MGHRA and YSYEKL. The CDR3 sequence is CASSHRSSGSSYNEQFF.

The chain recombines TRBV5-1 with TRBJ1-2. Germline V gene lookup returns CDR1 SGHRS and CDR2 YFSETQ. The CDR3 contains 12 residues. CDR3 region: CASSTYRGGYTF. Drawing the rest from reference TRBV5-1 and TRBJ1-2, the complete variable domain is KAGVTQTPRYLIKTRGQQVTLSCSPISGHRSVSWYQQTPGQGLQFLFEYFSETQRNKGNFPGRFSGRQFSNSRSEMNVSTLELGDSALYLCASSTYRGGYTFGSGTRLTVV.

V usage is TRBV20-1 and J usage is TRBJ2-3; as DNA is missing, the TRBD1 call by TCRdb cannot be tested. The CDR3 is made up of 13 amino acids. The germline V gene has CDR1 DFQATT and CDR2 SNEGSKA (reference sequence). CDR3 region: CSAQWTASDTQYF.

The chain couples TRBV30 to TRBJ2-2. CDR1 GTSNPN and CDR2 SVGIG come from the germline V gene (reference sequence). The CDR3 sequence is 13 residues long. The CDR3 sequence is CAWNSGNTGELFF.